This entry lists 18 T cell receptor beta chains sequenced from one sample in a study of blood T cell repertoires in COVID-19. Here immunoSEQ multiplex PCR was the method, and the copy in TCRdb shows in-frame clones only, minus some. The table records over 200,000 clones, about four fifths of them present only once. Sequenced material: peripheral blood. The origin of the receptors is a man aged 35 to 55 with active or convalescent COVID-19.

The chain employs TRBV6-5 and TRBJ1-1; 8 positions agree with TRBD1. There are 15 residues in the CDR3. V gave up 2 bases and J gave up 0 bases; unmatched junction bases: 2. Germline V gives CDR1 MNHEY, CDR2 SVGAGI. The CDR3 sequence is CASSYGDRLNTEAFF. In DNA, the CDR3 is TGTGCCAGCAGTTACGGGGACAGGTTGAACACTGAAGCTTTCTTT.

The chain has TRBV19 and TRBJ1-1; TRBD1 aligns across 7 bases. The germline gives CDR1 LNHDA, CDR2 SQIVND (reference sequence). The CDR3 sequence is 13 residues long. With V trimmed by 6 bases and J by 5 bases, 6 bases remained unmatched. The CDR3 reads CASRDRSDTEAFF. The CDR3 DNA reads as TGTGCCAGTAGGGACAGGTCGGATACTGAAGCTTTCTTT.

The chain couples TRBV5-1 to TRBJ2-2; 7 nucleotides align to TRBD2. V dropped 2 bases and J dropped 5; count of bases not matched to a gene: 6. The CDR3 runs 15 residues. Germline-derived CDR1 and CDR2 are SGHRS and YFSETQ. Here the CDR3 reads CASSFRGSGTGELFF. The CDR3 region has the DNA TGCGCCAGCAGCTTTCGCGGGAGTGGAACCGGGGAGCTGTTTTTT.

This chain connects TRBV5-6 to TRBJ1-1, with 8 bases aligning to TRBD1. V trimming: 4 bases; J trimming: 4 bases; junction bases outside the gene matches: 6. Germline V gives CDR1 SGHDT, CDR2 YYEEEE. The CDR3 is 14 amino acids. CDR3 amino acids: CASSSLQGATEAFF. CDR3 bases: TGTGCCAGCAGCAGCTTGCAGGGGGCCACTGAAGCTTTCTTT.

This CDR3 is CASSLGPTGGEQFF. In DNA, the CDR3 is TGTGCCAGCAGCTTAGGACCCACGGGGGGTGAGCAGTTCTTC. This chain joins TRBV7-3 and TRBJ2-1, with 7 bases fitting TRBD2. The V and J ends lost 2 bases and 9 bases, in that order; junction bases with no gene match: 7. The CDR3 has 14 residues. CDR1 is SGHTA and CDR2 is FQGTGA in the germline V gene. Complete variable domain (other parts from reference TRBV7-3 and TRBJ2-1): GAGVSQTPSNKVTEKGKYVELRCDPISGHTALYWYRQSLGQGPEFLIYFQGTGAADDSGLPNDRFFAVRPEGSVSTLKIQRTERGDSAVYLCASSLGPTGGEQFFGPGTRLTVL.

The gene calls are TRBV5-4 and TRBJ2-1, with D perhaps TRBD2 (7 bases). The germline V gene encodes CDR1 SGHNT and CDR2 YYREEE (reference sequence). V was trimmed by 4 bases and J by 5 bases, leaving 25 bases between them. This CDR3 has 18 residues. The CDR3 DNA sequence: TGTGCCAGCAGCCCACCCGGCGAGGGGGGGGCGAGGAACAATGAGCAGTTCTTC. Protein: CASSPPGEGGARNNEQFF.

The chain is built from TRBV3-1 (or the pseudogene TRBV3-2) and TRBJ1-2, with 8 bases aligning to TRBD1. The CDR3 runs 16 residues. With 1 base clipped from V and 0 bases from J, the junction kept 4 bases outside the gene matches. CDR1 LGHDT and CDR2 YNNKEL come from the germline V gene (reference sequence). The CDR3 here is CASSQASGQANYGYTF. The CDR3 DNA is TGTGCCAGCAGCCAAGCCTCGGGACAGGCTAACTATGGCTACACCTTC.

The V gene is TRBV30, the J gene TRBJ1-5, with D possibly being TRBD1 (6 bases). The CDR3 covers 15 residues. Germline V gene sequence: CDR1 GTSNPN, CDR2 SVGIG (reference sequence). V dropped 0 bases and J dropped 1 base, with 10 bases sitting between them. Written as DNA, the CDR3 is TGTGCCTGGAGTGTAGGGGGTAGCAGCAATCAGCCCCAGCATTTT. This encodes CAWSVGGSSNQPQHF.

This clone has just one count. The chain couples TRBV28 to TRBJ1-5; no clear D. Trimming took 1 base from V and 2 from J, leaving 6 bases between them. CDR1 and CDR2 (germline): MDHEN, SYDVKM. The CDR3 contains 14 residues. The DNA of the CDR3 is TGTGCCAGCAGTTTATTCGGGGGCAATCAGCCCCAGCATTTT. Protein: CASSLFGGNQPQHF.

The chain joins TRBV7-9 to TRBJ2-7; D ambiguous. CDR1 is SEHNR and CDR2 is FQNEAQ in the germline V gene (reference sequence). The CDR3 is made up of 14 amino acids. Trimming took off 0 bases at V and 3 bases at J, with 9 bases between the two ends. DNA of the CDR3: TGTGCCAGCAGCTTAGCCCTGGCAGGCTACGAGCAGTACTTC. It specifies CASSLALAGYEQYF.

The chain joins TRBV12-3 or TRBV12-4 to TRBJ1-1, with 7 bases lining up with TRBD1. V shed 7 bases and J 1 base; nucleotides not matched to a gene: 3. This CDR3 spans 13 amino acids. CDR3 sequence reads: CASKRQGNTEAFF. The CDR3 region has the DNA TGTGCCAGCAAAAGACAGGGGAACACTGAAGCTTTCTTT.

The rearrangement uses TRBV7-9 and TRBJ2-7; D possibly corresponds to TRBD1 (5 bases). Between the trimmed V and J ends, which lost 8 bases and 0 bases, there was a span of 14 bases. There are 14 residues in the CDR3. The germline V gene encodes CDR1 SEHNR and CDR2 FQNEAQ (reference sequence). The CDR3: CASQRETVSYEQYF. The CDR3 DNA is TGTGCCAGCCAGCGAGAGACAGTCTCCTACGAGCAGTACTTC.

The chain has TRBV11-3 and TRBJ2-3; D is unclear. Per germline, CDR1 SGHNT and CDR2 YENEEA. The CDR3 totals 11 residues. Trimming took off 2 bases at V and 6 bases at J, with 3 bases between the two ends. CDR3 bases: TGTGCCAGCAGCTTAAGCGATACGCAGTATTTT. This codes for CASSLSDTQYF.

The chain has TRBV30 and TRBJ2-3; 9 bases line up with TRBD1. CDR3 length equals 13 residues. CDR1 and CDR2 (germline): GTSNPN, SVGIG (reference sequence). The trim removed 8 bases at V and 3 bases at J, leaving 6 bases unmatched. DNA of the CDR3: TGTGCCGGAGACAGGGGGATAACAGATACGCAGTATTTT. The encoded protein is CAGDRGITDTQYF.

The rearrangement joins TRBV19 to TRBJ2-1; D possibly corresponds to TRBD2 (6 bases). There are 16 residues in the CDR3. Trimming pared 8 bases from V and 0 bases from J, leaving 17 bases between. Looked up from germline, CDR1 is LNHDA and CDR2 is SQIVND (reference sequence). The CDR3 DNA reads TGTGCCAGTGGGGGTAGCGGATCAAGCTCCTACAATGAGCAGTTCTTC. Its translation: CASGGSGSSSYNEQFF.

The rearrangement uses TRBV7-3 and TRBJ2-3, with no clear D. CDR3 length: 13 amino acids. The germline V gene encodes CDR1 SGHTA and CDR2 FQGTGA. Trimming cost V 2 bases and J 6 bases, with 9 bases left between them. This CDR3 reads CASSLEVLDTQYF. CDR3 sequence (DNA): TGTGCCAGCAGCTTAGAGGTATTGGATACGCAGTATTTT.

This clone was counted a single time. The genes are TRBV12-3 or TRBV12-4 and TRBJ1-2; D remains ambiguous. The CDR3 extends over 13 amino acids. The V end was cut by 3 bases, the J end by 0 bases, with 5 bases between. The CDR3 DNA follows: TGTGCCAGCAGTTTCAAATCTAACTATGGCTACACCTTC. The encoded protein is CASSFKSNYGYTF.

The chain carries TRBV2 and TRBJ2-7; 8 nucleotides align to TRBD1. The CDR3 contains 12 residues. Trimming took 9 bases from V and 5 from J; bases not matched to a gene: 6. In germline, CDR1 is SNHLY, CDR2 FYNNEI. The DNA for the CDR3 is TGTGCCAGTACGGGACAGGCAAACGAGCAGTACTTC. Translating it yields CASTGQANEQYF. Full variable domain (missing parts from reference TRBV2 and TRBJ2-7): EPEVTQTPSHQVTQMGQEVILRCVPISNHLYFYWYRQILGQKVEFLVSFYNNEISEKSEIFDDQFSVERPDGSNFTLKIRSTKLEDSAMYFCASTGQANEQYFGPGTRLTVT.